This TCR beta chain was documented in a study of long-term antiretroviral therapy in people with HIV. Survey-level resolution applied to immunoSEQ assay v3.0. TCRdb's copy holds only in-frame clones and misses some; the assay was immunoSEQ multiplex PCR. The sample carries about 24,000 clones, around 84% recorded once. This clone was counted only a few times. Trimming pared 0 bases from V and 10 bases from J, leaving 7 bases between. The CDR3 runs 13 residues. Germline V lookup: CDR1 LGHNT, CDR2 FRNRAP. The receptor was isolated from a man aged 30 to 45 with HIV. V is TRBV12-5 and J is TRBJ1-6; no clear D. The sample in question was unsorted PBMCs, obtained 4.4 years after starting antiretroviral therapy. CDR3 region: CASGLVRESPLHF. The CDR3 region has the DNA TGTGCTAGTGGTTTGGTAAGGGAGTCACCCCTCCACTTT. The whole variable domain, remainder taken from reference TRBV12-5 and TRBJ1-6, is DARVTQTPRHKVTEMGQEVTMRCQPILGHNTVFWYRQTMMQGLELLAYFRNRAPLDDSGMPKDRFSAEMPDATLATLKIQPSEPRDSAVYFCASGLVRESPLHFGNGTRLTVT.